This T cell receptor (beta chain) originates from a study of CD8 T cells in ankylosing spondylitis. This CDR3 spans 15 amino acids. With 4 bases clipped from V and 2 bases from J, the junction kept 8 bases outside the gene matches. Germline CDR1 is SGHKS and CDR2 is YYEKEE (reference sequence). The study, taken as a whole, reports: Some of the motif variants had earlier been found in reactive arthritis patients' fluid and blood. Disease-linked clones had a CD8+ phenotype and relatively low frequency in peripheral blood. Reports say disease-linked clones showed up significantly more in matched ankylosing spondylitis synovial fluid. A motif of 7 to 9 highly homologous TCR beta variants was seen as apparently characteristic of ankylosing spondylitis blood.

Remarks on this clonotype: No antigen is known for it.

The authors made TCR beta libraries by quantitative 5'-RACE with molecular barcodes. Each CDR3 protein is one row after TCRdb ran MiXCR on the 5' RACE reads. In the table there are roughly 440,000 distinct CDR3 sequences, over 15% of which are singletons. The sample consisted of blood, either unsorted or a sorted T cell fraction (not recorded which). The clonotype comes from a male donor with ankylosing spondylitis. The V call is TRBV5-5, the J call TRBJ2-5, with 7 bases that match TRBD1. CDR3 in DNA: TGTGCCAGCAGCCTGTCTCCGGGACAGCAAGAGACCCAGTACTTC. This gives the protein CASSLSPGQQETQYF.